This T cell receptor beta chain originates from a study of B cell selection in AIRE deficiency. TCRdb's copy holds only in-frame clones and misses some; the assay was immunoSEQ multiplex PCR. This sample has roughly 25,000 clones, with almost 98% found just once. V gave up 6 bases and J gave up 5 bases, with 16 bases separating them. Looked up from germline, CDR1 is SGHTA and CDR2 is FQGNSA. CDR3 size: 14 residues. Note on this clone: Antigen: not known.

CD4+CD127+ cells were sorted as the conventional CD4 T cells. Whole-study findings and limits: Healthy donors alone shared about 32% of some 3,300 Treg sequences; patients alone less than 10%. Only TCRbeta was sequenced; approximately 37% of shared healthy Treg sequences appeared in Tconv. Shared Treg sequences had shorter CDR3s, biased toward rearrangements with few non-templated insertions. Patient Tconv cells held about 31% of Treg sequences shared by healthy donors.

The V call is TRBV7-2, the J call TRBJ2-5, with a tentative D call TRBD2 (6 bases). Sequencing input: conventional CD4+ T cells sorted from PBMCs. This clonotype originated in a human donor with AIRE deficiency. CDR3 protein: CASSSYPSGETQYF. CDR3 sequence (DNA): TGTGCCAGCAGTTCCTACCCGAGCGGGGAGACCCAGTACTTC.